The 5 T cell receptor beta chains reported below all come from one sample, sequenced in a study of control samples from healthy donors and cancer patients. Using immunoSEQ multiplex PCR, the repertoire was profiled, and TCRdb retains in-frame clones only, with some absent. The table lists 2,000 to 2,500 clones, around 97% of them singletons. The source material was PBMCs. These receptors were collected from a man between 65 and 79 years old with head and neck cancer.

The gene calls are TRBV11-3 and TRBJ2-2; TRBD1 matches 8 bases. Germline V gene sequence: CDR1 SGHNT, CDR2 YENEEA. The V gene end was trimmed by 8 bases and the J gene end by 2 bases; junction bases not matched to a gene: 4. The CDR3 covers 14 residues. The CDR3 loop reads CASGRGPNTGELFF. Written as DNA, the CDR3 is TGTGCCAGCGGCAGGGGGCCCAACACCGGGGAGCTGTTTTTT.

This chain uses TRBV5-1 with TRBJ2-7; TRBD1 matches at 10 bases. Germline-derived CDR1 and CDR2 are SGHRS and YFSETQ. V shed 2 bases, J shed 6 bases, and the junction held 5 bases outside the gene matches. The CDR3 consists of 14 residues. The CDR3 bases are TGCGCCAGCAGCTTCGACAGGGGGCTTAGCGAGCAGTACTTC. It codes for CASSFDRGLSEQYF.

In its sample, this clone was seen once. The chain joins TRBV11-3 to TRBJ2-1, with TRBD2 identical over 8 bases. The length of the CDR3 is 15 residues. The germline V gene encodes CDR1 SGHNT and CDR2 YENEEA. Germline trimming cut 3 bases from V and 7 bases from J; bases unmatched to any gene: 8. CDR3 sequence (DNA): TGTGCCAGCAGCTTTCCGGGACTAGGTGCTAATGAGCAGTTCTTC. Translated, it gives CASSFPGLGANEQFF.

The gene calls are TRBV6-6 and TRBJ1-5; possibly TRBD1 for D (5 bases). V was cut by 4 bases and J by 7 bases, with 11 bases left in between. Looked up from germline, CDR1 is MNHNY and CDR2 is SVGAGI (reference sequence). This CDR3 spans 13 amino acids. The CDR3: CASSWQGGQPQHF. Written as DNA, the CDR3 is TGTGCCAGCAGTTGGCAGGGAGGACAGCCCCAGCATTTT.

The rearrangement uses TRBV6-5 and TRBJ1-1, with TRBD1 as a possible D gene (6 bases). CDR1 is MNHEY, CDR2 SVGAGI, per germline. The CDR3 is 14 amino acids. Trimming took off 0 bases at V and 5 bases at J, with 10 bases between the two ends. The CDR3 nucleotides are TGTGCCAGCAGTTACTCTCAGGGGAATACTGAAGCTTTCTTT. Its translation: CASSYSQGNTEAFF.